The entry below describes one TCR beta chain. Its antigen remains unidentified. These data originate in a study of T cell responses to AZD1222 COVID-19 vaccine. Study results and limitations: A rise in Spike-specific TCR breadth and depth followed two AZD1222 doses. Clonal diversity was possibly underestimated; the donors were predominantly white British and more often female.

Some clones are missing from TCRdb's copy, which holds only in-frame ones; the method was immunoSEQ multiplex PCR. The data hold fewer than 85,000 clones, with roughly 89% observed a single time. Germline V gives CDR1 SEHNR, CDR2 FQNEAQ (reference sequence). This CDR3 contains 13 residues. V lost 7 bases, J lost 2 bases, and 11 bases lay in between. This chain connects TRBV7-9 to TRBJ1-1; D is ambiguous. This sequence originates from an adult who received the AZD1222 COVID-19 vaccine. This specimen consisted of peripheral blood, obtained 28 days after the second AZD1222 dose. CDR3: CASTQAPNTEAFF. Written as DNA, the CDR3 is TGTGCCAGCACCCAGGCCCCTAACACTGAAGCTTTCTTT.